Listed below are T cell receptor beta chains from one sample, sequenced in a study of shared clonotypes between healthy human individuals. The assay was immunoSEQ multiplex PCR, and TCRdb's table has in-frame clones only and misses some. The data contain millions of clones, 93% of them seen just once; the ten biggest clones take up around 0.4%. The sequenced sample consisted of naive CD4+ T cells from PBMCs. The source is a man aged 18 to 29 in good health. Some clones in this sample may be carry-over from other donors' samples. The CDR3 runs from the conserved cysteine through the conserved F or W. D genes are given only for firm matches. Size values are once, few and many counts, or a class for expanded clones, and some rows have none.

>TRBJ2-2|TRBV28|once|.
TGTGCCAGCAATAGGGCCGGGGAGCTGTTTTTT
CASNRAGELFF
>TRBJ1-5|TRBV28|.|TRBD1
TGTGCCAGCACGACAGGGCGCAATCAGCCCCAGCATTTT
CASTTGRNQPQHF
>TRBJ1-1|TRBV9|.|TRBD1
TGTGCCAGCAGCGTTGAAGGACAGGGCGGGACTGAAGCTTTCTTT
CASSVEGQGGTEAFF
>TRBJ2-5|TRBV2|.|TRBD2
TGTGCCAGCACCCCCGGGACTAGTGGTGAGACCCAGTACTTC
CASTPGTSGETQYF
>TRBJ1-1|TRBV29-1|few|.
TGCAGCGTTGATCCCCTTAGACAGTCTGAAGCTTTCTTT
CSVDPLRQSEAFF
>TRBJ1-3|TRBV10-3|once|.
TGTGCCATCAGCTGGGGGGAAATCTCTGGAAACACCATATATTTT
CAISWGEISGNTIYF
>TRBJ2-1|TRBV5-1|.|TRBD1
TGCGCCAGCAGCTTGGTGGCAGGGGGCTACAATGAGCAGTTCTTC
CASSLVAGGYNEQFF
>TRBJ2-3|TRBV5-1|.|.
TGCGCCAGCAGCTTGGACAGGGTCGCAGCCGGGCAGTATTTT
CASSLDRVAAGQYF
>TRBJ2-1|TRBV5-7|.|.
TGTGCCAGCAGCTTGGGGGGGCGAAGGTTTTACAATGAGCAGTTCTTC
CASSLGGRRFYNEQFF
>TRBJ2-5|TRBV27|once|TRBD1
TGTGCCAGCAGTTCTACAGGGGGATCGCAAGAGACCCAGTACTTC
CASSSTGGSQETQYF
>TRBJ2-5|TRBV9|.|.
TGTGCCAGCAGCGTAGGTGTAGCGGCCCAAGAGACCCAGTACTTC
CASSVGVAAQETQYF
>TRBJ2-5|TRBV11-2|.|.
TGTGCCAGCAGCAAGGGCCAAGAGACCCAGTACTTC
CASSKGQETQYF
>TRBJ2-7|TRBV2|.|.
TGTGCCAGCAGGGAGCGGATTTACGAGCAGTACTTC
CASRERIYEQYF
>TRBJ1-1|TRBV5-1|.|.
TGCGCCAGCAGGGCCACACCTTCGGGACCAAAGAACACTGAAGCTTTCTTT
CASRATPSGPKNTEAFF
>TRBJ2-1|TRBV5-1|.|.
TGCGCCAGCAGCTCCCTTGGGTCTGTGCCCTACAATGAGCAGTTCTTC
CASSSLGSVPYNEQFF
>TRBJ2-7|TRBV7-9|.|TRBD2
TGTGCTTCAGGACTAGCGGGAGGTCCCCCCTACGAGCAGTACTTC
CASGLAGGPPYEQYF
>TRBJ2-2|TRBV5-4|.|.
TGTGCCAGCAGCCGGAGGGGGGCCTCTTTCAACACCGGGGAGCTGTTTTTT
CASSRRGASFNTGELFF
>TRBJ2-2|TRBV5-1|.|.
TGCGCCAGCACTATATCACCGTCGAACACCGGGGAGCTGTTTTTT
CASTISPSNTGELFF
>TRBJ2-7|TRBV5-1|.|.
TGCGCCAGCAGCTTACGGGCCTACGAGCAGTACTTC
CASSLRAYEQYF
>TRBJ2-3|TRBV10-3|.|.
TGTGCCATCAGCCCGGGACAAAGCACAGATACGCAGTATTTT
CAISPGQSTDTQYF
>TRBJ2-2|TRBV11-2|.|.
TGTGCCAGCAGCCTCACCGGGGAGCTGTTTTTT
CASSLTGELFF
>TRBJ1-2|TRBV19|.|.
TGTGCCAGTAGTACGAGACAATCCACTAACTATGGCTACACCTTC
CASSTRQSTNYGYTF
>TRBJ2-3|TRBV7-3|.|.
TGTGCCAGCAGCCCGGGAATTTCTAGCACAGATACGCAGTATTTT
CASSPGISSTDTQYF